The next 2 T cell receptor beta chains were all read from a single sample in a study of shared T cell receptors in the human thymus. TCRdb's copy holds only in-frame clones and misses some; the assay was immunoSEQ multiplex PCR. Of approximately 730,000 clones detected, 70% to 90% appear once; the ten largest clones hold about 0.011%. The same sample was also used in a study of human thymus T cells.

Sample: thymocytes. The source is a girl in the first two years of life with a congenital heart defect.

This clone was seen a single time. The DNA for the CDR3 is TGTGCCTGGAGGGTGATGGTCGGGGGGGGCACCGGGGAGCTGTTTTTT. This encodes CAWRVMVGGGTGELFF. V gene TRBV30 combines with J gene TRBJ2-2, with TRBD2 matching 8 bases. The junction had 10 bases not matched to a gene; V was cut back by 3 bases and J by 4 bases. Germline assignment: CDR1 GTSNPN and CDR2 SVGIG (reference sequence). CDR3 length: 16 residues. The entire variable domain, with the rest obtained from reference TRBV30 and TRBJ2-2, is as follows: SQTIHQWPATLVQPVGSPLSLECTVEGTSNPNLYWYRQAAGRGLQLLFYSVGIGQISSEVPQNLSASRPQDRQFILSSKKLLLSDSGFYLCAWRVMVGGGTGELFFGEGSRLTVL.

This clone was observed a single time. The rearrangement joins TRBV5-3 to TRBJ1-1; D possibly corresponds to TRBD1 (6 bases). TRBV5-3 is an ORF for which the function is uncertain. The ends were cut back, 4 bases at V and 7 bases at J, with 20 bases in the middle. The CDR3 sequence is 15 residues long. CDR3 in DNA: TGTGCCAGAAGCCTGAGGGCGGGGGCCGGAATTGAAGCTTTCTTT. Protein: CARSLRAGAGIEAFF.